The 9 T cell receptor beta chains in this list originate from one sample, sequenced in a study of cytomegalovirus exposure and HLA in healthy donors. A multiplex PCR was run with 60 Vbeta primers and 13 Jbeta primers. Using immunoSEQ multiplex PCR, the repertoire was profiled, and TCRdb retains in-frame clones only, with some absent. The top ten clones hold 0.85% to 1.4% of a sample with 150,000 to 200,000 clones, about 80% of them seen once. Input material: PBMCs. The receptors stem from a woman aged 35 to 49 in good health and CMV-seronegative.

This clone was seen a single time. The genes are TRBV2 and TRBJ2-7, with 8 bases aligning to TRBD1. Per the germline V gene, CDR1 is SNHLY and CDR2 is FYNNEI. This CDR3 has 18 amino acids. V shed 4 bases and J 2 bases; nucleotides not matched to a gene: 16. The CDR3 sequence: CASSVGTGVLAVTYEQYF. CDR3 nucleotide sequence: TGTGCCAGCAGTGTAGGGACAGGCGTCCTAGCAGTAACCTACGAGCAGTACTTC.

V gene TRBV5-1 combines with J gene TRBJ2-2; the D is unclear. Germline assignment: CDR1 SGHRS and CDR2 YFSETQ. The CDR3 spans 14 residues. Trimming removed 0 bases from V and 2 bases from J, with 5 bases in between. The chain's CDR3 is CASSLEHNTGELFF. CDR3 coding DNA: TGCGCCAGCAGCTTGGAGCACAACACCGGGGAGCTGTTTTTT.

The J gene is TRBJ2-4, the V gene TRBV6-5, with D tentatively TRBD2 (5 bases). CDR3 length: 15 amino acids. Germline V gene sequence: CDR1 MNHEY, CDR2 SVGAGI. V lost 8 bases to trimming and J lost 1 base, with 15 bases between them. The CDR3 sequence is CASQAEEAAKNIQYF. The CDR3 region has the DNA TGTGCCAGCCAAGCGGAGGAGGCGGCCAAAAACATTCAGTACTTC.

The rearrangement joins TRBV4-2 to TRBJ2-1; D is uncertain. Germline CDR1 and CDR2: LGHNA and YNFKEQ. This CDR3 is built from 15 residues. Trimming took off 4 bases at V and 3 bases at J, with 13 bases between the two ends. DNA of the CDR3: TGTGCCAGCAGCCCTGAACACAGTAACTACAATGAGCAGTTCTTC. Amino acids: CASSPEHSNYNEQFF.

The CDR3 DNA reads TGTGCCAGCACGGCACCCCCGCGGGGAAAACTGTTTTTT. Protein product: CASTAPPRGKLFF. The chain links TRBV28 to TRBJ1-4, with D unresolved. The CDR3 spans 13 residues. The V gene's germline CDR1 is MDHEN and CDR2 SYDVKM. V was shortened by 7 bases and J by 10 bases, with 16 bases between the two germline ends. Full variable domain (rest looked up from reference TRBV28 and TRBJ1-4): DVKVTQSSRYLVKRTGEKVFLECVQDMDHENMFWYRQDPGLGLRLIYFSYDVKMKEKGDIPEGYSVSREKKERFSLILESASTNQTSMYLCASTAPPRGKLFFGSGTQLSVL.

The chain employs TRBV5-5 and TRBJ1-4; 8 bases align to TRBD1. J lost 4 bases, V lost 3 bases, and 14 bases had no gene match. This CDR3 contains 18 residues. CDR1 is SGHKS and CDR2 is YYEKEE in the germline V gene (reference sequence). The CDR3 region has the DNA TGTGCCAGCAGCTCCCGGGACAGGATGTATGACCTTAATGAAAAACTGTTTTTT. Encoded protein: CASSSRDRMYDLNEKLFF.

This chain joins TRBV19 and TRBJ1-1; TRBD1 matches at 7 bases. Trimming at V came to 3 bases and at J to 7 bases, leaving 8 bases not matched to a gene. This CDR3 contains 14 residues. CDR1 and CDR2 from the germline V gene are LNHDA and SQIVND (reference sequence). The CDR3 DNA reads as TGTGCCAGTAGTATTGGGGGAACAGGGGTTGAAGCTTTCTTT. The encoded protein is CASSIGGTGVEAFF.

The chain recombines TRBV19 with TRBJ1-5, with 7 positions matching TRBD1. The CDR3 runs to 18 residues. CDR1 and CDR2 (germline): LNHDA, SQIVND (reference sequence). V was pared by 7 bases and J by 6 bases, with 21 bases of the junction left unmatched. The CDR3 sequence: CASKASGQIYRVGQPQHF. Here the CDR3 DNA reads TGTGCCAGTAAGGCATCGGGACAGATCTACCGAGTAGGTCAGCCCCAGCATTTT. Combining the CDR3 with reference TRBV19 and TRBJ1-5 gives the whole variable domain DGGITQSPKYLFRKEGQNVTLSCEQNLNHDAMYWYRQDPGQGLRLIYYSQIVNDFQKGDIAEGYSVSREKKESFPLTVTSAQKNPTAFYLCASKASGQIYRVGQPQHFGDGTRLSIL.

J is TRBJ2-5 and V is TRBV11-3, with 12 positions matching TRBD2. Germline V gives CDR1 SGHNT, CDR2 YENEEA. The CDR3 length is 15 residues. The J segment lost 4 bases and the V segment lost 3 bases, leaving 3 bases of the junction unmatched. The CDR3 protein is CASSFGLAGPETQYF. The CDR3 region has the DNA TGTGCCAGCAGCTTCGGACTAGCGGGACCAGAGACCCAGTACTTC.